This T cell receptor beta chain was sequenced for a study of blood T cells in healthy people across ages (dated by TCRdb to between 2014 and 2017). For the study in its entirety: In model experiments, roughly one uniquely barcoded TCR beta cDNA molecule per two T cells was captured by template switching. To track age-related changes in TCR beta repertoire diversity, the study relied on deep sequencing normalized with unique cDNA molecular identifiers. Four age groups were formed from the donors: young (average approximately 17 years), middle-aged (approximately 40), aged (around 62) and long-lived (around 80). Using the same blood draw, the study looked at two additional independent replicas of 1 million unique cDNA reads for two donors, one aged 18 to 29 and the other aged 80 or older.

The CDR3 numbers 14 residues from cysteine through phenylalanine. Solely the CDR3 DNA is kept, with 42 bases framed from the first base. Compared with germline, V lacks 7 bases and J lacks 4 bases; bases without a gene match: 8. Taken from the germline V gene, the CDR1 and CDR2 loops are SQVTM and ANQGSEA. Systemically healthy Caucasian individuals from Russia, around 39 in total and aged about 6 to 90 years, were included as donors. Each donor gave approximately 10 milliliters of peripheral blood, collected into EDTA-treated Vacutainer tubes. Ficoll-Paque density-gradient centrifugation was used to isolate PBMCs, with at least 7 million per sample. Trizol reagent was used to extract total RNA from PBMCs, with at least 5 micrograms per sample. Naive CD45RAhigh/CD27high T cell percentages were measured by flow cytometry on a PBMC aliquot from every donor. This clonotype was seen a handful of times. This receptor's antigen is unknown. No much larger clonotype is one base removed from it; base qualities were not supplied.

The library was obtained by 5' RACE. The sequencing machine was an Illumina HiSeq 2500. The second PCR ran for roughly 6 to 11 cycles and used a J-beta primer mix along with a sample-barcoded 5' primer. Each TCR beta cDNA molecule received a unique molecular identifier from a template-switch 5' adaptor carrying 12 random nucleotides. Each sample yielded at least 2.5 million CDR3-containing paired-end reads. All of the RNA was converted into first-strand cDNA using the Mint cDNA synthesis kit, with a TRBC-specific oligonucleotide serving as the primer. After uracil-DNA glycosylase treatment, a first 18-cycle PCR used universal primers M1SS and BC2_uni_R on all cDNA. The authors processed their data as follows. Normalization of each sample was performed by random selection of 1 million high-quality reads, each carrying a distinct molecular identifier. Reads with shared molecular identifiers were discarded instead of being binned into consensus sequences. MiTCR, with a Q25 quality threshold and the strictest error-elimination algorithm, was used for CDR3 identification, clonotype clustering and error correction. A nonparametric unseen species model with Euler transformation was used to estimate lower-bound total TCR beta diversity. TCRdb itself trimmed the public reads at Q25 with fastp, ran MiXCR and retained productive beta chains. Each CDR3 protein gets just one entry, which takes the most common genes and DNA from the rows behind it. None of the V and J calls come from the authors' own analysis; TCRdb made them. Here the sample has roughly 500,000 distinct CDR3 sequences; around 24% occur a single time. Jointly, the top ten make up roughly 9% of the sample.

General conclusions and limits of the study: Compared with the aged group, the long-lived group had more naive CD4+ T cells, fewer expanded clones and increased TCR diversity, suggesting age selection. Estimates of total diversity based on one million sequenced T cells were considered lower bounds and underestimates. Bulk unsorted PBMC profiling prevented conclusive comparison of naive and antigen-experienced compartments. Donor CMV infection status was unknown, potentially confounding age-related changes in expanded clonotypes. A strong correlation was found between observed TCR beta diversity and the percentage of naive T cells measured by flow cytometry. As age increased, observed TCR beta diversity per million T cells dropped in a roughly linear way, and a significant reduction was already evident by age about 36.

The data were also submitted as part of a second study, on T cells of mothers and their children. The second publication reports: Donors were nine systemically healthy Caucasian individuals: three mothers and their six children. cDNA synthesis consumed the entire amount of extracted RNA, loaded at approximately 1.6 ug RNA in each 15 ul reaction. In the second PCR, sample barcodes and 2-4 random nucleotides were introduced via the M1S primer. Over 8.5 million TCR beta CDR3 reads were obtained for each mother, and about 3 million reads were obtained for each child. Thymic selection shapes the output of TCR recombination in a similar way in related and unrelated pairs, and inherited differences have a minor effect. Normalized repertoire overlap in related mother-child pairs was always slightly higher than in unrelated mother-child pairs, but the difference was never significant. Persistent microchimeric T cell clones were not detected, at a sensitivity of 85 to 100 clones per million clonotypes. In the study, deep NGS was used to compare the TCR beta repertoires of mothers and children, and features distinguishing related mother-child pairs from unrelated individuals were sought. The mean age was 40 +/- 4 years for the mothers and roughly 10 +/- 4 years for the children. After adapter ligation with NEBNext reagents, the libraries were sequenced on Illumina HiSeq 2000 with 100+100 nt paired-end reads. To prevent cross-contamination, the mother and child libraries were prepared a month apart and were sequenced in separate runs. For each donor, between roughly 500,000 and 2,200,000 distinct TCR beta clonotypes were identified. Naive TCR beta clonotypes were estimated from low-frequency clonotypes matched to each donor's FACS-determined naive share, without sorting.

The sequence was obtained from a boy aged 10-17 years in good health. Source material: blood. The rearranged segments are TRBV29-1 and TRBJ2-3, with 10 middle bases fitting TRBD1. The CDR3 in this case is CSALGQGGADTQYF. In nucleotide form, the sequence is TGCAGCGCCCTTGGACAGGGGGGAGCAGATACGCAGTATTTT.